Shown below are 11 T cell receptor beta chains from a single sample sequenced in a study of cytomegalovirus exposure and HLA in healthy donors. Primers included in the PCR were 60 Vbeta and 13 Jbeta primers. Libraries were prepared by immunoSEQ multiplex PCR; TCRdb keeps only in-frame clonotypes and omits some of them. The sample shows fewer than 200,000 clones, 75% to 85% of them seen only once. The specimen sequenced was PBMCs. The source is a female donor in good health and CMV-seronegative.

The rearrangement uses TRBV10-3 and TRBJ2-5; the D is unclear. The V gene's germline CDR1 is ENHRY and CDR2 SYGVKD. CDR3 length equals 11 residues. The ends were cut back, 6 bases at V and 5 bases at J, with 7 bases in the middle. The CDR3 sequence: CAIRDLETQYF. For the CDR3, the DNA is TGTGCCATCAGAGACTTGGAGACCCAGTACTTC.

This chain links TRBV27 with TRBJ2-1; D is possibly TRBD2 (6 bases). The CDR3 consists of 14 residues. Germline assignment: CDR1 MNHEY and CDR2 SMNVEV (reference sequence). V lost 3 bases to trimming and J lost 10 bases, with 16 bases between them. As DNA, the CDR3 is TGTGCCAGCAGTTTCGGACTGCTTCTAGCGGAGCAGTTCTTC. Translated, it gives CASSFGLLLAEQFF.

The chain uses TRBV7-9 and TRBJ2-4; D ambiguous. The CDR3 has 11 amino acids. From germline, CDR1 is SEHNR and CDR2 FQNEAQ (reference sequence). V was clipped by 1 base and J by 12 bases, with 7 bases between them. The DNA of the CDR3 is TGTGCCAGCAGCTTAGGGAGAGATCAGTACTTC. Its protein is CASSLGRDQYF.

The chain recombines TRBV19 with TRBJ1-5; D uncertain. V was cut by 4 bases and J by 0 bases, with 7 bases left in between. The length of the CDR3 is 14 residues. Germline CDR1 reads LNHDA; CDR2 reads SQIVND (reference sequence). The CDR3 sequence: CASSTKNSNQPQHF. CDR3 coding DNA: TGTGCCAGTAGTACCAAAAATAGCAATCAGCCCCAGCATTTT.

The sample holds a few counts of this clone. The chain has TRBV6-5 and TRBJ1-2; a weak D match, TRBD1 (5 bases). Germline CDR1 MNHEY, CDR2 SVGAGI. Trimming cost V 3 bases and J 1 base, with 12 bases left between them. The CDR3 extends over 15 amino acids. Here the CDR3 reads CASSYSGPLNYGYTF. The CDR3 DNA reads TGTGCCAGCAGTTATTCAGGGCCACTTAACTATGGCTACACCTTC.

This clone was recorded only once. The chain combines TRBV28 with TRBJ2-4, with D possibly TRBD1 on 6 matching bases. Looked up from germline, CDR1 is MDHEN and CDR2 is SYDVKM. Trimming shortened V by 7 bases and J by 9 bases, and 22 bases separated the two germline ends. CDR3 size: 15 residues. The CDR3: CASNPDRPSSPIQYF. The CDR3 DNA is TGTGCCAGCAACCCAGACAGGCCATCTTCACCCATTCAGTACTTC.

The chain combines TRBV19 with TRBJ2-5; D perhaps matches TRBD1 (7 bases). Per germline, CDR1 LNHDA and CDR2 SQIVND (reference sequence). Trimming cost V 5 bases and J 5 bases, with 15 bases left between them. The CDR3 spans 14 residues. The CDR3 reads CASSPWRGRETQYF. CDR3 bases: TGTGCCAGTAGTCCCTGGAGGGGGCGGGAGACCCAGTACTTC.

The chain has TRBV5-6 and TRBJ1-1; D unresolved. The germline V gene encodes CDR1 SGHDT and CDR2 YYEEEE. The CDR3 covers 16 residues. The V end was cut by 0 bases, the J end by 0 bases, with 12 bases between. DNA of the CDR3: TGTGCCAGCAGCTTGGCCTTGGGCCAGATGAACACTGAAGCTTTCTTT. This translates into CASSLALGQMNTEAFF.

The genes are TRBV5-1 and TRBJ1-2, with TRBD1 identical over 9 bases. The CDR3 runs to 14 residues. Trimming removed 3 bases from V and 6 bases from J; junction bases left unmatched: 6. Germline values: CDR1 SGHRS, CDR2 YFSETQ. The CDR3 nucleotides read TGCGCCAGCAGCTCAACGACAGGGGGTGATGGCTACACCTTC. Protein: CASSSTTGGDGYTF.

The V and J genes are TRBV11-2 and TRBJ1-6, with D perhaps matching TRBD1 (5 bases). V was trimmed by 2 bases and J by 1 base, leaving 9 bases between them. Germline values: CDR1 SGHAT, CDR2 FQNNGV. This CDR3 has 16 amino acids. CDR3 bases: TGTGCCAGCAGCTTACAGGGTGCGTCCTATAATTCACCCCTCCACTTT. Translated, it gives CASSLQGASYNSPLHF.

The gene calls are TRBV7-9 and TRBJ2-7; 8 bases match TRBD1. In germline, CDR1 is SEHNR, CDR2 FQNEAQ (reference sequence). This CDR3 is built from 18 residues. The V segment lost 2 bases and the J segment 4 bases; nucleotides outside the gene matches: 16. The CDR3 sequence: CASSLPLTGTGAGYEQYF. The CDR3 nucleotides are TGTGCCAGCAGCTTACCCCTCACCGGGACAGGCGCCGGGTACGAGCAGTACTTC.